The entry below describes one T cell receptor (beta chain). Its target is unknown. Expressed TCRB transcripts were sequenced after all isolated RNA was converted to cDNA. TCRdb's table, derived via immunoSEQ multiplex PCR, lists solely in-frame clones and lacks some. The data hold around 430,000 clones, with approximately 30% observed a single time. This sample stems from a study of beta chain features in type 1 diabetes. Study results and limitations: For Type 1 diabetes patients, all four CD4+ subsets carried TCRB CDR3s that were moderately but significantly shorter.

Sequenced sample: naive CD4+ T cells from blood. The clonotype originates from a man aged 18 to 30 in good health.

This CDR3 reads CASSLATVTDTQYF. The CDR3 DNA sequence: TGCGCCAGCAGCTTGGCAACGGTCACAGATACGCAGTATTTT. The chain carries TRBV5-1 and TRBJ2-3; the D is unclear. Germline V CDR1 and CDR2: SGHRS, YFSETQ. V was clipped by 0 bases and J by 2 bases, with 7 bases between them. The CDR3 is 14 residues long.